This TCR beta chain came from a study of blood T cell repertoires in COVID-19. Study-wide background: Nucleic acid was either cDNA or gDNA, and it came from T cells, B-cell-depleted T cells, or PBMCs.

Profiled with immunoSEQ multiplex PCR; TCRdb holds only in-frame clones, not every one. The data contain about 18,000 clones, approximately 88% of them singletons. The CDR3 extends over 16 amino acids. V lost 1 base and J lost 2, with 13 bases in between. The germline V gene encodes CDR1 MDHEN and CDR2 SYDVKM. Input material: peripheral blood. The TCR comes from a human donor in a cohort sampled during active COVID-19. The donor label of this sample is uncertain. V and J are TRBV28 and TRBJ2-3; the D gene is possibly TRBD1 (5 bases). The chain's CDR3 is CASSLLGQGLTDTQYF. The CDR3 DNA reads as TGTGCCAGCAGTTTATTAGGGCAGGGCCTCACAGATACGCAGTATTTT.